The TCR beta chain described here comes from a study of T cell repertoires in cytomegalovirus infection. About the research overall: Matching HLA type, along with CMV infection, was indicated by public TCR beta signatures. The study's findings and limits: Cumulative public TCR beta family frequency identified carriers of CMV plus the relevant HLA. HLA-C-restricted CMV clonotypes gave the most frequent clonotype in two of eight donors.

This clonotype appeared a few times. The antigen remains undetermined. This CDR3 region has 13 residues. Germline CDR1 and CDR2: LNHDA and SQIVND (reference sequence). V lost 3 bases and J lost 7, with 9 bases in between. TCRdb processed the reads anew with MiXCR; each CDR3 protein has one entry. The sample consists of under 600,000 distinct CDR3 sequences, approximately 15% of them appearing once. This TCR came from a human donor in good health (CMV status not recorded). Some clones in this sample may be carry-over from other donors' samples. The chain couples TRBV19 to TRBJ2-2, with a tentative D call TRBD1 (6 bases). Sequencing was performed on CD8+ T cells from PBMCs. The CDR3 protein is CASSITGLGELFF. In nucleotides, the CDR3 is TGTGCCAGTAGTATTACAGGGCTCGGGGAGCTGTTTTTT.